The rows below give T cell receptor beta chains drawn from one sample of a study of CD8 T cells in ankylosing spondylitis. TCRdb reprocessed the 5' RACE reads via MiXCR and lists one record per CDR3 protein. Seen here are fewer than 750,000 distinct CDR3 sequences, 15% to 20% observed once, and the top ten hold over 15%. The specimen sequenced was blood, either unsorted or a sorted T cell fraction (not recorded which). The receptors here all came from a male donor with ankylosing spondylitis. Both conserved end residues are part of each CDR3. Each record gives: D gene, V gene, J gene, clone size, CDR3 DNA, CDR3 protein. A D gene is named only where the DNA matches it firmly. Some rows have no size entry. The others give once, few or many, or a class for an expanded clone.

.	TRBV20-1	TRBJ2-5	few	TGCAGTGCTAGAGAAGGGGGGGAGGTGGAGACCCAGTACTTC	CSAREGGEVETQYF
.	TRBV12-3/TRBV12-4	TRBJ1-1	.	TGTGCCAGCAGTTTAGTAGGGTCCACTGAAGCTTTCTTT	CASSLVGSTEAFF
.	TRBV29-1	TRBJ2-1	.	TGCAGCGTTGACAGGGTTGGGAACAATGAGCAGTTCTTC	CSVDRVGNNEQFF
.	TRBV4-1	TRBJ1-4	.	TGCGCCAGCAGCCTAATTGCAGCGACAAGTAATGAAAAACTGTTTTTT	CASSLIAATSNEKLFF
.	TRBV7-9	TRBJ1-1	.	TGTGCCAGCAGCCACCGGGACGGGGATGAAGCTTTCTTT	CASSHRDGDEAFF
TRBD1	TRBV7-9	TRBJ2-7	few	TGTGCCAGCAGCCAGACAGGGCTCGGTTATCACGAGCAGTACTTC	CASSQTGLGYHEQYF
.	TRBV12-3/TRBV12-4	TRBJ2-3	.	TGTGCCAGCGCCACCGGACAGACTAGCACAGATACGCAGTATTTT	CASATGQTSTDTQYF
.	TRBV24-1	TRBJ1-2	few	TGTGCCACCAGTGATCCCGGCCGAAGCTACACCTTC	CATSDPGRSYTF
.	TRBV12-3/TRBV12-4	TRBJ1-1	.	TGTGCCAGCAGTAACCGGGCCAGGGGGAACACTGAAGCTTTCTTT	CASSNRARGNTEAFF
TRBD2	TRBV7-9	TRBJ2-1	.	TGTGCCAGCAGCCCCCCGCTAGCGGGAGACCATGAGCAGTTCTTC	CASSPPLAGDHEQFF
.	TRBV12-3/TRBV12-4	TRBJ2-2	few	TGTGCCAGCAGAAAGGGAATAGTAGGCGGGGAGCTGTTTTTT	CASRKGIVGGELFF
.	TRBV7-8	TRBJ2-1	few	TGTGCCAGCAGCTTGGGACCCTTAGCGGACCTACACAATGAGCAGTTCTTC	CASSLGPLADLHNEQFF
TRBD2	TRBV6-5	TRBJ2-1	few	TGTGCCAGCAGTTGGCTAGCGGGAGACTACAATGAGCAGTTCTTC	CASSWLAGDYNEQFF
.	TRBV12-3/TRBV12-4	TRBJ1-5	.	TGTGCCAGCAGTCCCCTTGGGGCAGGGGTTAGCAATCAGCCCCAGCATTTT	CASSPLGAGVSNQPQHF
.	TRBV5-1	TRBJ2-2	.	TGCGCCAGCAGCTTCAACGCGGGTTTGTGGAACACCGGGGAGCTGTTTTTT	CASSFNAGLWNTGELFF
TRBD2	TRBV11-2	TRBJ2-1	.	TGTGCCAGCAGCATACATTTAGCGGGGGGGATTCGTGAGCAGTTCTTC	CASSIHLAGGIREQFF
.	TRBV5-1	TRBJ1-1	.	TGCGCCAGCAGCTTGGGGGAGGGTTACACTGAAGCTTTCTTT	CASSLGEGYTEAFF
.	TRBV7-8	TRBJ1-4	.	TGTGCCAGCAGCCCGGCGGGGCGGGTTAATGAAAAACTGTTTTTT	CASSPAGRVNEKLFF
TRBD2	TRBV7-6	TRBJ2-1	.	TGTGCCAGCAGCTTTGTAAACCTCTCTCCTCCGTCTAGCGGGAGGAGGAATGAGCAGTTCTTC	CASSFVNLSPPSSGRRNEQFF
.	TRBV7-3	TRBJ2-7	few	TGTGCCAGCCCCGTCCTGGAGGGGATCCCCCACTCCTACGAGCAGTACTTC	CASPVLEGIPHSYEQYF
TRBD2	TRBV18	TRBJ2-1	few	TGTGCCAGCTCATTTTCTAGCGGGTTCTTGGATGAGCAGTTCTTC	CASSFSSGFLDEQFF
.	TRBV7-9	TRBJ2-1	.	TGTGCCAGCAGCTTAGGTGTCAGCGCCTACAATGAGCAGTTCTTC	CASSLGVSAYNEQFF
TRBD2	TRBV27	TRBJ2-7	.	TGTGCCAGCAGTTTATTGAGCGGGACCCGCTCCTACGAGCAGTACTTC	CASSLLSGTRSYEQYF
.	TRBV10-3	TRBJ1-1	few	TGTGCCATCAGTGAGTCGGGGGCGCGGGGCACTGAAGCTTTCTTT	CAISESGARGTEAFF
.	TRBV20-1	TRBJ2-3	few	TGCAGTGCTAGCCGTTTTGGGTCTAGCAGTATCACAGATACGCAGTATTTT	CSASRFGSSSITDTQYF
.	TRBV5-1	TRBJ2-2	.	TGCGCCAGTTGCGAGGAGGACACCGGGGAGCTGTTTTTT	CASCEEDTGELFF